The 7 T cell receptor beta chains below all came from one sample that was sequenced in a study of T cell repertoires in cytomegalovirus infection. TCRdb reprocessed the reads with MiXCR, giving one entry per CDR3 protein. This sample has about 63,000 distinct CDR3 sequences, with about 19% found just once. Their antigens are not known. Sequenced material: CD8+ T cells from cultured PBMCs, taken from culture after CMV antigen stimulation. The receptors were sampled from a human donor in good health (CMV status not recorded). Some clones in this sample may be carry-over from other donors' samples.

There are a few counts of this clonotype. The chain recombines TRBV7-9 with TRBJ1-1; D remains unclear. The CDR3 spans 12 residues. The germline V gene encodes CDR1 SEHNR and CDR2 FQNEAQ (reference sequence). The V and J ends lost 5 bases and 7 bases respectively, with 11 bases between them. CDR3 sequence (DNA): TGTGCCAGCAGCCCCCCCAAGTTTGAAGCTTTCTTT. Its translation is CASSPPKFEAFF.

The genes are TRBV7-2 and TRBJ1-1; the D gene is possibly TRBD1 (6 bases). V was pared by 10 bases and J by 1 base, with 13 bases between. The CDR3 consists of 13 residues. CDR1 SGHTA and CDR2 FQGNSA come from the germline V gene. CDR3 region: CATQGNPNTEAFF. The CDR3 bases are TGTGCCACCCAGGGGAACCCGAACACTGAAGCTTTCTTT.

This clonotype was observed a handful of times. The rearrangement uses TRBV27 and TRBJ2-7, with D possibly TRBD1 on 5 matching bases. Trimming took 5 bases from V and 2 from J, leaving 7 bases between them. The germline gives CDR1 MNHEY, CDR2 SMNVEV (reference sequence). CDR3 size: 12 residues. CDR3 amino acids: CASSRQPYEQYF. The CDR3 region has the DNA TGTGCCAGCAGTCGACAGCCCTACGAGCAGTACTTC.

In regard to this clonotype: A junction end diverges from the germline sequence, so it may reflect a read error. V is TRBV5-6 and J is TRBJ1-1; 12 bases map to TRBD1. Germline V lookup: CDR1 SGHDT, CDR2 YYEEEE. This CDR3 contains 16 residues. The DNA for the CDR3 is TGTGCCTGCAGCTATGGGACAGGGGGCAGGAACACTGAAGCTTTCTTT. Translated: CACSYGTGGRNTEAFF.

Turning to this clonotype: Germline and junction disagree at one end, which may indicate a read error. CDR3: CASNLGGGYNEQFF. The CDR3 DNA reads as TGTGCCAGCAATTTAGGGGGCGGCTACAATGAGCAGTTCTTC. The chain is built from TRBV12-3 or TRBV12-4 and TRBJ2-1, with 7 bases aligning to TRBD1. The CDR3 has 14 amino acids.

This clonotype was found a few times. V and J are TRBV6-1 and TRBJ2-7; no firm D call. With 5 bases removed from V and 6 bases from J, the gap between germline ends came to 14 bases. The CDR3 contains 13 residues. CDR1 is MNHNS, CDR2 SASEGT, per germline. DNA of the CDR3: TGTGCCAGCAGTTCTATTCAGATGCTCGAGCAGTACTTC. Its protein product is CASSSIQMLEQYF.

The chain recombines TRBV6-1 with TRBJ2-2; D unclear. V was pared by 3 bases and J by 7 bases, with 3 bases between. This CDR3 has 11 amino acids. Germline CDR1 and CDR2: MNHNS and SASEGT. CDR3 sequence (DNA): TGTGCCAGCAGTGAGGTCGGGGAGCTGTTTTTT. Its translation is CASSEVGELFF.